These 27 T cell receptor beta chains were all obtained from the same sample, sequenced in a study of blood T cell repertoires in COVID-19 (dated by TCRdb to 2020 to 2021). Library prep was done by the immunoSEQ multiplex PCR assay. Drawn from immuneACCESS, this table holds only the in-frame rearrangements with V and J called that TCRdb kept. Clones are partly lost; checked studies trace under half to an unresolved V gene and leave the rest unexplained. The sample table lists about 85,000 clones, around four fifths of them with a count of one. About 11% of the sample is held by the ten biggest clonotypes. Sequenced sample: peripheral blood. The receptors were sampled from a man aged 70-80 years with acute or convalescent COVID-19.

The chain joins TRBV3-1 (or the pseudogene TRBV3-2) to TRBJ2-7, with D possibly TRBD1 on 6 matching bases. CDR3 size: 14 residues. Germline values: CDR1 LGHDT, CDR2 YNNKEL (reference sequence). The V end was cut by 4 bases, the J end by 1 base, with 11 bases between. CDR3 amino acids: CASSPGTFSYEQYF. The CDR3, as DNA: TGTGCCAGCAGCCCCGGGACATTTTCCTACGAGCAGTACTTC.

The rearrangement uses TRBV27 and TRBJ2-1; 8 bases line up with TRBD1. J was trimmed by 8 bases and V by 7 bases; bases with no gene match: 7. Germline values: CDR1 MNHEY, CDR2 SMNVEV (reference sequence). This CDR3 is built from 13 residues. CDR3 DNA sequence: TGTGCCAGCACCCGGACAGGGAAAGATGAGCAGTTCTTC. This gives the protein CASTRTGKDEQFF.

The chain carries TRBV7-9 and TRBJ1-4; TRBD1 matches 8 bases. Germline-derived CDR1 and CDR2 are SEHNR and FQNEAQ (reference sequence). The CDR3 contains 17 residues. The ends lost 2 bases at V and 0 bases at J; junction bases unmatched: 5. In DNA form, the CDR3 reads TGTGCCAGCAGCTTACTTAGGACAGGGTCAACTAATGAAAAACTGTTTTTT. This codes for CASSLLRTGSTNEKLFF.

This rearrangement joins TRBV27 to TRBJ2-3, with 12 bases matching TRBD2. The V gene end was trimmed by 6 bases and the J gene end by 3 bases; junction bases not matched to a gene: 4. Germline V gives CDR1 MNHEY, CDR2 SMNVEV (reference sequence). The CDR3 consists of 15 residues. The CDR3 here is CASSASGGATDTQYF. CDR3 coding DNA: TGTGCCAGCAGCGCTAGCGGGGGGGCGACAGATACGCAGTATTTT.

This clone was observed a single time. The V and J genes are TRBV9 and TRBJ2-5; D not resolved. CDR3 length: 13 amino acids. Germline CDR1 is SGDLS and CDR2 is YYNGEE. The V gene lost 3 bases and the J gene lost 3 bases, with 9 bases spanning the gap. Here the CDR3 DNA reads TGTGCCAGCAGCGCGCGGATAGAAGAGACCCAGTACTTC. Translating gives CASSARIEETQYF.

The CDR3 DNA reads as TGTGCCTGGAGAGGGGACAGTCGGGATGGCTACACCTTC. This sequence encodes CAWRGDSRDGYTF. This chain connects TRBV30 to TRBJ1-2; 7 nucleotides align to TRBD1. This CDR3 region has 13 residues. V trimming: 3 bases; J trimming: 6 bases; junction bases outside the gene matches: 7. CDR1 is GTSNPN, CDR2 SVGIG, per germline (reference sequence).

The chain is built from TRBV7-9 and TRBJ2-7; D call uncertain. The CDR3 sequence is 13 residues long. The germline gives CDR1 SEHNR, CDR2 FQNEAQ (reference sequence). Trimming took 4 bases from V and 8 from J, leaving 15 bases between them. CDR3: CASSSPAASKQYF. The CDR3 bases are TGTGCCAGCAGCTCCCCGGCGGCCTCGAAGCAGTACTTC.

The J gene is TRBJ1-2, the V gene TRBV5-1, with a weak D call TRBD1 (5 bases). Trimming left V 0 bases short and J 5 bases short, with 11 bases between. This CDR3 contains 14 residues. CDR1 SGHRS and CDR2 YFSETQ come from the germline V gene. The CDR3, as DNA: TGCGCCAGCAGCTTGGTGGGGGGAGAGTATGGCTACACCTTC. This codes for CASSLVGGEYGYTF.

The CDR3 nucleotides read TGCGCCAGCAGCTTGGGGACAGGGGAGGACACCGGGGAGCTGTTTTTT. Translating it yields CASSLGTGEDTGELFF. The gene calls are TRBV5-1 and TRBJ2-2; 9 bases align to TRBD1. V lost 0 bases and J lost 3; bases outside the gene matches: 3. Germline lookup yields CDR1 SGHRS and CDR2 YFSETQ. The length of the CDR3 is 16 residues.

The chain carries TRBV19 and TRBJ1-1; D is undetermined. The length of the CDR3 is 13 residues. Germline V gene lookup returns CDR1 LNHDA and CDR2 SQIVND (reference sequence). V was cut by 5 bases and J by 1 base, with 8 bases left in between. The CDR3 reads CASSPLSNTEAFF. Here the CDR3 DNA reads TGTGCCAGTAGTCCTCTCTCGAACACTGAAGCTTTCTTT.

The V and J genes are TRBV6-4 and TRBJ1-2; D not resolved. Looked up from germline, CDR1 is MRHNA and CDR2 is SNTAGT. CDR3 size: 14 residues. The V and J ends lost 0 bases and 5 bases respectively, with 10 bases between them. CDR3 coding DNA: TGTGCCAGCAGTGACTCGAGAGGTTTATATGGCTACACCTTC. Encoded protein: CASSDSRGLYGYTF.

V is TRBV2 and J is TRBJ1-5, with D perhaps TRBD1 (6 bases). Germline CDR1 reads SNHLY; CDR2 reads FYNNEI. This CDR3 has 16 amino acids. V was pared by 6 bases and J by 0 bases, with 15 bases between. The CDR3 region has the DNA TGTGCCAGCAGAAATAACAGGGCCAATAGCAATCAGCCCCAGCATTTT. The encoded protein is CASRNNRANSNQPQHF. Using reference TRBV2 and TRBJ1-5 for the parts outside the CDR3, the full variable domain is EPEVTQTPSHQVTQMGQEVILRCVPISNHLYFYWYRQILGQKVEFLVSFYNNEISEKSEIFDDQFSVERPDGSNFTLKIRSTKLEDSAMYFCASRNNRANSNQPQHFGDGTRLSIL.

V gene TRBV29-1 combines with J gene TRBJ2-3; D might be TRBD1 (6 bases). The CDR3 runs to 12 residues. Germline loops: CDR1 SQVTM, CDR2 ANQGSEA. Trimming pared 6 bases from V and 5 bases from J, leaving 12 bases between. As DNA, the CDR3 is TGCAGCGTGAGACAGGTAGGAGATACGCAGTATTTT. It yields the protein CSVRQVGDTQYF.

The genes are TRBV29-1 and TRBJ1-1; 9 bases are shared with TRBD1. The CDR3 sequence is 12 residues long. J was trimmed by 5 bases and V by 6 bases; bases with no gene match: 4. In germline, CDR1 is SQVTM, CDR2 ANQGSEA. CDR3 region: CSVRTGVTEAFF. DNA for the CDR3: TGCAGCGTGCGGACAGGGGTTACTGAAGCTTTCTTT.

This sequence joins TRBV19 and TRBJ1-6; 8 positions agree with TRBD1. V gave up 3 bases and J gave up 9 bases; unmatched junction bases: 7. Germline values: CDR1 LNHDA, CDR2 SQIVND (reference sequence). This CDR3 contains 15 residues. CDR3 DNA sequence: TGTGCCAGTAGTATGGACAGGGAGGAAGGTTCACCCCTCCACTTT. This codes for CASSMDREEGSPLHF.

V is TRBV13 and J is TRBJ2-6; 13 bases match TRBD2. V trimming: 1 base; J trimming: 2 bases; junction bases outside the gene matches: 5. The V gene's germline CDR1 is PRHDT and CDR2 FYEKMQ (reference sequence). CDR3 length: 19 residues. The CDR3 DNA reads TGTGCCAGCAGCTTAGAGGTACTAGCGGGGGGGCCTGGGGCCAACGTCCTGACTTTC. Translating it yields CASSLEVLAGGPGANVLTF. The full variable domain, completed using reference TRBV13 and TRBJ2-6, is AAGVIQSPRHLIKEKRETATLKCYPIPRHDTVYWYQQGPGQDPQFLISFYEKMQSDKGSIPDRFSAQQFSDYHSELNMSSLELGDSALYFCASSLEVLAGGPGANVLTFGAGSRLTVL.

The chain links TRBV3-1 (or the pseudogene TRBV3-2) to TRBJ2-5; D is perhaps TRBD2 (6 bases). The length of the CDR3 is 13 residues. Germline loops: CDR1 LGHDT, CDR2 YNNKEL (reference sequence). Between the trimmed V and J ends, which lost 8 bases and 7 bases, there was a span of 17 bases. CDR3 DNA sequence: TGTGCCAGCTCACCGGGACGGGGAGGGACCCAGTACTTC. Amino acid sequence: CASSPGRGGTQYF.

The chain combines TRBV3-1 (or the pseudogene TRBV3-2) with TRBJ2-5; D possibly corresponds to TRBD1 (5 bases). CDR3 length: 15 amino acids. Trimming took off 6 bases at V and 5 bases at J, with 19 bases between the two ends. CDR1 and CDR2 from the germline V gene are LGHDT and YNNKEL (reference sequence). The CDR3 DNA follows: TGTGCCAGCAGTCGCGGCCCCAGGGCATGGGAGACCCAGTACTTC. This codes for CASSRGPRAWETQYF.

J is TRBJ2-5 and V is TRBV20-1; D is unclear. V shed 3 bases and J shed 5 bases, with 7 bases lying between them. This CDR3 spans 11 amino acids. Germline V lookup: CDR1 DFQATT, CDR2 SNEGSKA (reference sequence). CDR3 in DNA: TGCAGTGCTAGTATCGAGGAGACCCAGTACTTC. This sequence encodes CSASIEETQYF.

The chain combines TRBV19 with TRBJ2-1; D perhaps matches TRBD2 (6 bases). The germline CDR1 and CDR2 sequences are LNHDA and SQIVND (reference sequence). V lost 5 bases and J lost 5, with 16 bases in between. The CDR3 length is 15 residues. The CDR3 is CASSPLAPTNNEQFF. In nucleotides, the CDR3 is TGTGCCAGTAGTCCTCTAGCGCCTACAAACAATGAGCAGTTCTTC. The entire variable domain, with the rest obtained from reference TRBV19 and TRBJ2-1, is as follows: DGGITQSPKYLFRKEGQNVTLSCEQNLNHDAMYWYRQDPGQGLRLIYYSQIVNDFQKGDIAEGYSVSREKKESFPLTVTSAQKNPTAFYLCASSPLAPTNNEQFFGPGTRLTVL.

This chain connects TRBV2 to TRBJ2-2, with 7 bases lining up with TRBD1. Per germline, CDR1 SNHLY and CDR2 FYNNEI. The CDR3 length is 14 residues. V lost 5 bases and J lost 3; bases outside the gene matches: 3. The CDR3 region has the DNA TGTGCCAGCAGTCGACAGGGTCACACCGGGGAGCTGTTTTTT. It codes for CASSRQGHTGELFF.

V gene TRBV4-1 combines with J gene TRBJ2-1, with 10 bases aligning to TRBD2. Germline CDR1 and CDR2: MGHRA and YSYEKL. The trim removed 1 base at V and 8 bases at J, leaving 11 bases unmatched. This CDR3 region has 17 residues. The CDR3: CASSQASGGRFHDEQFF. CDR3 coding DNA: TGCGCCAGCAGCCAAGCTAGCGGGGGTCGGTTCCACGATGAGCAGTTCTTC.

The V gene is TRBV19, the J gene TRBJ1-2, with D possibly matching TRBD1 (6 bases). Trimming stripped 4 bases from V and 8 bases from J, with 14 bases between. Germline V gene data show CDR1 as LNHDA and CDR2 as SQIVND (reference sequence). CDR3 size: 13 residues. Here the CDR3 DNA reads TGTGCCAGTAGTACCCCGACAGGTGACGGCTACACCTTC. Protein sequence: CASSTPTGDGYTF.

The gene calls are TRBV6-5 and TRBJ1-3; tentative D call: TRBD1 (6 bases). The V end lost 4 bases, the J end lost 4 bases, and 11 bases lay between the germline ends. This CDR3 spans 14 amino acids. From germline, CDR1 is MNHEY and CDR2 SVGAGI. Here the CDR3 reads CASSSRTAGNTIYF. For the CDR3, the DNA is TGTGCCAGCAGTTCCCGGACAGCAGGAAACACCATATATTTT.

V gene TRBV19 combines with J gene TRBJ2-2; TRBD2 might be the D (5 bases). Germline V gene sequence: CDR1 LNHDA, CDR2 SQIVND (reference sequence). Trimming cost V 3 bases and J 6 bases, with 5 bases left between them. The CDR3 extends over 12 amino acids. CDR3 protein: CASSMEAGELFF. The CDR3 nucleotides read TGTGCCAGTAGTATGGAGGCCGGGGAGCTGTTTTTT.

The chain carries TRBV19 and TRBJ1-5, with 10 bases lining up with TRBD1. The length of the CDR3 is 16 residues. J gave up 1 base and V 5 bases, and 5 bases lay outside the gene matches. Germline V gives CDR1 LNHDA, CDR2 SQIVND (reference sequence). CDR3 sequence: CASSSGDRGSNQPQHF. In DNA, the CDR3 is TGTGCCAGTAGTTCCGGGGACAGGGGCAGCAATCAGCCCCAGCATTTT.

The V call is TRBV7-9, the J call TRBJ2-1; tentative D call: TRBD2 (5 bases). This CDR3 contains 14 residues. In germline, CDR1 is SEHNR, CDR2 FQNEAQ (reference sequence). V shed 2 bases and J shed 5 bases, with 10 bases lying between them. CDR3: CASSLPRRHNEQFF. CDR3 in DNA: TGTGCCAGCAGCTTACCCAGGAGGCACAATGAGCAGTTCTTC.